One T cell receptor (beta chain) is described in this entry. What antigen it recognizes has not been identified. No much larger clonotype is one base removed from it; base qualities were not supplied. The record originates from a study of blood T cell repertoires in COVID-19 (dated by TCRdb to the early 2020s). Describing the broader study: Collaborator samples came from the United States, Italy and Spain and covered acute and convalescent phases of COVID-19. The prospective study material was composed of cDNA or gDNA derived from T cells, B-cell-depleted T cells, or PBMCs. The dataset comprised deeply sampled blood TCRbeta repertoires from subjects exposed to, actively infected with, or recovered from COVID-19. The repertoires were released in a freely available public database meant as a resource for research on the immune response to SARS-CoV-2. The samples were drawn from the first 160 participants of the ongoing ImmuneRACE study and from 1,254 subjects provided by 6 global collaborators. The sample metadata nearly always contained a de-identified subject ID, COVID-19 status, age in years and sex. Where HLA class I and class II types were available, the types were taken from metadata supplied by the sample provider, not from assay-based typing.

In Seattle, one collaborating source enrolled patients while the infection was active and tracked those patients longitudinally over the course of disease. The collaborating institutions used their own protocols to collect whole blood in K2EDTA tubes. For TCRbeta analysis, collaborators shipped samples as frozen whole blood, isolated PBMCs, or DNA extracted from either of those sample types. The germline V gene yields MNHEY for CDR1 and SVGAGI for CDR2. V drops 4 bases and J drops 2 bases, leaving 17 bases in between. From the cysteine up to the phenylalanine, the CDR3 has a length of 16 residues. The read is trimmed to its CDR3 DNA, 48 bases read in frame from base 1. TCRbeta CDR3 regions were amplified from genomic DNA using the immunoSEQ Assay, a bias-controlled multiplex PCR. On the study's bioinformatics: The number of nucleated cells in each sample was estimated from the amplification of reference gene primers within the assay. To quantify the absolute abundance of each unique TCRbeta CDR3 rearrangement, sequence reads were collapsed and filtered. For each sample, productive Simpson clonality was calculated as the square root of Simpson's diversity index across productive rearrangements. TCRdb retrieved this table from immuneACCESS and kept in-frame rearrangements only. Not all clones are present; in checked studies, unresolved V genes account for under half, and no reason is known for the remainder. V and J calls and clone size are copied from that table; D and trimming were computed from the DNA. The sample yields 100,000 to 150,000 clones; roughly 85% were counted once. Roughly 3.2% of the sample is held by the ten biggest clonotypes.

On the study overall, not on this receptor specifically: The amount of clinical and demographic metadata varied by source and participant and was provided uncurated.

Sequenced: peripheral blood. The sequence derives from a woman older than 75 with COVID-19, enrolled during active disease. Recombination linked TRBV6-5 to TRBJ2-5; tentative D gene TRBD2, with 5 bases matching. The bases are TGTGCCAGCAGTTCCCTCCGGAGGAGTACTCAAGAGACCCAGTACTTC. It specifies CASSSLRRSTQETQYF.